A single sample gave rise to the 4 T cell receptor beta chains below, sequenced in a study of cytomegalovirus exposure and HLA in healthy donors. Generated by immunoSEQ multiplex PCR, the TCRdb table keeps only in-frame clones and is missing some. The sample lists more than 85,000 clones, around 83% occurring once. The sequencing input was PBMCs. These receptors came from a woman aged 18-29 years in good health and CMV-seropositive.

The V and J genes are TRBV11-2 and TRBJ1-1; maybe TRBD1 (5 bases). The CDR3 covers 14 residues. Germline CDR1 and CDR2: SGHAT and FQNNGV. V lost 5 bases to trimming and J lost 4 bases, with 14 bases between them. The CDR3: CASSPVEGSTEAFF. CDR3 DNA: TGTGCCAGCAGCCCCGTGGAGGGGAGCACTGAAGCTTTCTTT.

The chain uses TRBV28 and TRBJ1-5; 9 bases fit TRBD1. V shed 8 bases and J 6 bases; nucleotides not matched to a gene: 5. CDR3 length equals 13 residues. CDR1 and CDR2 from the germline V gene are MDHEN and SYDVKM. CDR3 in DNA: TGTGCCAGCGAACAGGGGGCAAGTCAGCCCCAGCATTTT. Its protein product is CASEQGASQPQHF.

This clone has just one count. The chain employs TRBV28 and TRBJ2-1; tentatively, D is TRBD1 (6 bases). Trimming shortened V by 3 bases and J by 4 bases, and 22 bases separated the two germline ends. This CDR3 is 18 amino acids long. Germline V gene lookup returns CDR1 MDHEN and CDR2 SYDVKM. The DNA of the CDR3 is TGTGCCAGCAGTTTCTCAGGGGCCTTGGCAGGACCTTACAATGAGCAGTTCTTC. Translated, it gives CASSFSGALAGPYNEQFF.

The chain has TRBV9 and TRBJ2-2, with D possibly being TRBD2 (5 bases). Germline values: CDR1 SGDLS, CDR2 YYNGEE. V was shortened by 5 bases and J by 4 bases, with 12 bases between the two germline ends. There are 14 residues in the CDR3. The CDR3 nucleotides read TGTGCCAGCAGAGGACTGGCGAGCACCGGGGAGCTGTTTTTT. Translation gives CASRGLASTGELFF.